What follows are 29 T cell receptor beta chains derived from one specimen sequenced in a study of T cell repertoires in cytomegalovirus infection. Antigens of these TCRs are unknown. TCRdb re-analysed the reads in MiXCR, keeping a single row per CDR3 protein. This repertoire shows roughly 500,000 distinct CDR3 sequences, about 33% found once; its top ten account for roughly a sixth. The sample consisted of cultured PBMCs, taken from culture after CMV antigen stimulation. The receptor set was obtained from a human donor in good health (CMV status not recorded). Some clones in this sample may be carry-over from other donors' samples.

The V gene is TRBV12-3 or TRBV12-4, the J gene TRBJ2-1, with 7 bases that match TRBD2. The trim removed 5 bases at V and 4 bases at J, leaving 8 bases unmatched. The CDR3 consists of 15 residues. Written as DNA, the CDR3 is TGTGCCAGCAGTACAGAGGGAGGGGCTTACAATGAGCAGTTCTTC. Its protein product is CASSTEGGAYNEQFF.

This clonotype was recorded many times. This rearrangement joins TRBV7-8 to TRBJ2-1; weak D call: TRBD2 (6 bases). CDR3 length: 14 amino acids. Trimming cost V 5 bases and J 7 bases, with 15 bases left between them. Germline V gene lookup returns CDR1 SGHVS and CDR2 FQNEAQ. The CDR3 nucleotides read TGTGCCAGCAGCCTAGACCCGGGAGAGAATGAGCAGTTCTTC. Residues: CASSLDPGENEQFF.

The V gene is TRBV10-3, the J gene TRBJ2-1, with a tentative D call TRBD2 (5 bases). Germline CDR1 and CDR2: ENHRY and SYGVKD. V was shortened by 10 bases and J by 8 bases, with 18 bases between the two germline ends. CDR3 length equals 13 residues. The chain's CDR3 is CATKDTQRDEQFF. CDR3 in DNA: TGTGCCACGAAAGACACTCAGAGGGATGAGCAGTTCTTC.

At least ten counts were recorded for this clonotype. The chain uses TRBV2 and TRBJ2-5; a weak D match, TRBD1 (6 bases). The V and J ends lost 6 bases and 1 base respectively, with 9 bases between them. There are 13 residues in the CDR3. Germline V CDR1 and CDR2: SNHLY, FYNNEI. CDR3 coding DNA: TGTGCCAGCAGCCGGGACATCCAAGAGACCCAGTACTTC. As protein: CASSRDIQETQYF.

This clonotype has just a few counts. This rearrangement joins TRBV12-3 or TRBV12-4 to TRBJ1-2, with TRBD1 identical over 7 bases. The CDR3 is 14 amino acids. The ends lost 2 bases at V and 8 bases at J; junction bases unmatched: 8. CDR3 residues: CASSLNRQGKGYTF. The CDR3 DNA reads TGTGCCAGCAGTTTAAATCGACAGGGTAAAGGCTACACCTTC.

This chain joins TRBV19 and TRBJ2-7, with 9 bases aligning to TRBD1. The CDR3 has 15 amino acids. Germline lookup yields CDR1 LNHDA and CDR2 SQIVND (reference sequence). V lost 8 bases, J lost 5 bases, and 13 bases stayed unmatched. This chain's CDR3 is CASSQPNRGQHEQYF. CDR3 in DNA: TGTGCCAGTTCCCAACCGAACAGGGGGCAACACGAGCAGTACTTC.

The chain carries TRBV20-1 and TRBJ1-4; D is unclear. The V and J ends lost 0 bases and 2 bases respectively, with 10 bases between them. Germline loops: CDR1 DFQATT, CDR2 SNEGSKA (reference sequence). The CDR3 spans 15 residues. CDR3 loop: CSARDPRGTNEKLFF. In DNA, the CDR3 is TGCAGTGCTAGAGATCCGCGGGGTACTAATGAAAAACTGTTTTTT.

Only a few counts were recorded for this clonotype. The genes are TRBV7-2 and TRBJ2-3, with D maybe TRBD1 (6 bases). V shed 1 base and J shed 3 bases, with 14 bases lying between them. Germline V gene sequence: CDR1 SGHTA, CDR2 FQGNSA. This CDR3 has 16 residues. The CDR3 reads CASSLGQAQGTDTQYF. The CDR3 nucleotides are TGTGCCAGCAGCTTAGGGCAGGCTCAGGGGACAGATACGCAGTATTTT.

This chain uses TRBV18 with TRBJ1-3; the match to TRBD1 covers 7 bases. V dropped 3 bases and J dropped 2; count of bases not matched to a gene: 10. Germline V CDR1 and CDR2: KGHSH, LQKENI. The CDR3 loop spans 17 amino acids. For the CDR3, the DNA is TGTGCCAGCTCACCCGTCCCCGGACAGGTCGCTGGAAACACCATATATTTT. Translated, it gives CASSPVPGQVAGNTIYF.

This clonotype was detected ten times or more. V is TRBV7-8 and J is TRBJ2-1, with 8 bases fitting TRBD2. CDR1 and CDR2 (germline): SGHVS, FQNEAQ. After removal of 5 bases from V and 12 bases from J, the junction contained 12 bases not matched to a gene. The CDR3 has 14 residues. CDR3 DNA sequence: TGTGCCAGCAGCCCCATGGAGCGGGAGATGGGGCAGTTCTTC. Amino acids: CASSPMEREMGQFF.

The chain combines TRBV6-2 or TRBV6-3 with TRBJ2-1, with 12 nucleotides matching TRBD2. Germline-derived CDR1 and CDR2 are MNHEY and SVGEGT. This CDR3 region has 13 residues. Trimming took 7 bases from V and 10 from J; bases not matched to a gene: 5. CDR3 sequence reads: CASTSGRVNEQFF. The DNA for the CDR3 is TGTGCCAGCACTAGCGGGAGGGTAAACGAGCAGTTCTTC.

CDR3 region: CASSRLEGPGTEIPILHF. In DNA form, the CDR3 reads TGTGCCAGCAGCCGCTTGGAGGGGCCCGGGACAGAGATCCCCATTCTCCACTTT. The chain recombines TRBV4-2 with TRBJ1-6, with TRBD1 matching 7 bases. With V trimmed by 4 bases and J by 16 bases, 25 bases remained unmatched. The CDR3 sequence is 18 residues long. In germline, CDR1 is LGHNA, CDR2 YNFKEQ.

As to this clonotype: A read error may be the cause here, since a much bigger clone is one base away. The chain has TRBV27 and TRBJ2-1; 8 bases fit TRBD1. After removal of 3 bases from V and 2 bases from J, the junction contained 3 bases not matched to a gene. The germline V gene has CDR1 MNHEY and CDR2 SMNVEV (reference sequence). The CDR3 consists of 15 residues. For the CDR3, the DNA is TGTGCCAGCAGTTTCGGGACAGGAGCCTACAATGAGCAGTTCTTC. Protein: CASSFGTGAYNEQFF.

This clonotype was detected only a few times. The gene calls are TRBV7-8 and TRBJ1-5; D unclear. Between the trimmed V and J ends, which lost 3 bases and 3 bases, there was a span of 18 bases. Germline CDR1 SGHVS, CDR2 FQNEAQ. This CDR3 comprises 17 residues. The CDR3 sequence is CASSFNSFLRVNQPQHF. In nucleotides, the CDR3 is TGTGCCAGCAGCTTTAATTCTTTTTTGAGGGTCAATCAGCCCCAGCATTTT.

This clonotype was seen a few times. The chain uses TRBV10-3 and TRBJ2-5, with D unclear. This CDR3 region has 16 residues. In germline, CDR1 is ENHRY, CDR2 SYGVKD. The ends were cut back, 0 bases at V and 0 bases at J, with 11 bases in the middle. The CDR3 DNA reads as TGTGCCATCAGTGAGTCGGCGGCTGCCAACCAAGAGACCCAGTACTTC. It is translated as CAISESAAANQETQYF.

On this clonotype itself: Because the CDR3's place on the DNA is in doubt, the DNA is left out and the CDR3 is given as listed by TCRdb. The V call is TRBV28, the J call TRBJ2-3; no DNA check was done on the table's D call, TRBD2. Germline values: CDR1 MDHEN, CDR2 SYDVKM. The CDR3 totals 17 residues, both ends included. The CDR3 spells CASSSSGLARETDTQYF.

This rearrangement joins TRBV7-2 to TRBJ1-5; D gene unclear. The V and J ends lost 3 bases and 5 bases respectively, with 11 bases between them. There are 14 residues in the CDR3. Germline V gene lookup returns CDR1 SGHTA and CDR2 FQGNSA. The CDR3 DNA follows: TGTGCCAGCAGCTTCGGGAGGGAAGATCAGCCCCAGCATTTT. Its translation is CASSFGREDQPQHF.

This clonotype has at least ten counts. The genes are TRBV7-2 and TRBJ2-3; TRBD1 is a possible D gene (6 bases). The ends were cut back, 8 bases at V and 10 bases at J, with 16 bases in the middle. The CDR3 is 12 residues long. CDR1 is SGHTA and CDR2 is FQGNSA in the germline V gene. The CDR3 nucleotides read TGTGCCAGCCAAGGGGGAATGGTTGCGCAGTATTTT. Residues: CASQGGMVAQYF.

V gene TRBV7-8 combines with J gene TRBJ1-1; a possible D gene is TRBD1 (6 bases). Between the trimmed V and J ends, which lost 3 bases and 5 bases, there was a span of 13 bases. Germline CDR1 and CDR2: SGHVS and FQNEAQ. The CDR3 sequence is 14 residues long. CDR3 region: CASSLIGGWTEAFF. The CDR3 DNA follows: TGTGCCAGCAGCTTGATAGGGGGGTGGACTGAAGCTTTCTTT.

This chain connects TRBV5-6 to TRBJ2-5; the D gene could be TRBD1 or TRBD2 (5 bases each). CDR1 and CDR2 (germline): SGHDT, YYEEEE. The CDR3 is 14 residues long. V lost 2 bases, J lost 5 bases, and 13 bases lay in between. DNA for the CDR3: TGTGCCAGCAGCTTTTGGGGGATGGGGGAGACCCAGTACTTC. Protein: CASSFWGMGETQYF.

The chain links TRBV11-2 to TRBJ1-2; 7 nucleotides align to TRBD1. This CDR3 has 15 residues. V lost 5 bases to trimming and J lost 0 bases; unmatched junction nucleotides: 6. Germline lookup yields CDR1 SGHAT and CDR2 FQNNGV. The CDR3 DNA reads as TGTGCCAGCAGCCCGACGACAGGGCCTAACTATGGCTACACCTTC. As protein: CASSPTTGPNYGYTF.

The V and J genes are TRBV19 and TRBJ1-5; D not certain. Trimming stripped 3 bases from V and 1 base from J, with 10 bases between. This CDR3 is 15 amino acids long. Germline lookup yields CDR1 LNHDA and CDR2 SQIVND (reference sequence). CDR3 protein: CASSIEGRSNQPQHF. CDR3 DNA: TGTGCCAGTAGTATTGAGGGAAGAAGCAATCAGCCCCAGCATTTT. The full variable domain, rest sourced from reference TRBV19 and TRBJ1-5, is DGGITQSPKYLFRKEGQNVTLSCEQNLNHDAMYWYRQDPGQGLRLIYYSQIVNDFQKGDIAEGYSVSREKKESFPLTVTSAQKNPTAFYLCASSIEGRSNQPQHFGDGTRLSIL.

This clonotype was counted once. As DNA, the CDR3 is TGTGCCAGCAGTGAAGAGCAGAGCTCCTACAATGAGCAGTTCTTC. Translation gives CASSEEQSSYNEQFF. The rearrangement joins TRBV2 to TRBJ2-1; D is unclear. The CDR3 is made up of 15 amino acids. Germline CDR1 is SNHLY and CDR2 is FYNNEI. V was pared by 1 base and J by 0 bases, with 7 bases between. The full variable domain, its missing parts supplied by reference TRBV2 and TRBJ2-1, is EPEVTQTPSHQVTQMGQEVILRCVPISNHLYFYWYRQILGQKVEFLVSFYNNEISEKSEIFDDQFSVERPDGSNFTLKIRSTKLEDSAMYFCASSEEQSSYNEQFFGPGTRLTVL.

V usage is TRBV7-9 and J usage is TRBJ2-3; D is ambiguous. Trimming shortened V by 5 bases and J by 6 bases, and 12 bases separated the two germline ends. The germline V gene has CDR1 SEHNR and CDR2 FQNEAQ (reference sequence). The CDR3 has 13 residues. CDR3 loop: CASSRYLSDTQYF. As DNA, the CDR3 is TGTGCCAGCAGCCGATACTTATCGGATACGCAGTATTTT.

This clonotype showed up many times. The CDR3 DNA is TGTGCCAGCAGCTCCGGGAGCTCTGGGGCCAACGTCCTGACTTTC. This codes for CASSSGSSGANVLTF. This chain connects TRBV12-3 or TRBV12-4 to TRBJ2-6, with D possibly matching TRBD2 (6 bases). Trimming pared 6 bases from V and 0 bases from J, leaving 9 bases between. This CDR3 is built from 15 residues.

The gene calls are TRBV6-1 and TRBJ2-5; 14 nucleotides line up with TRBD2. The CDR3 is 17 residues long. J lost 5 bases, V lost 5 bases, and 10 bases had no gene match. CDR1 MNHNS and CDR2 SASEGT come from the germline V gene. CDR3 in amino acids: CASSYGEGLAGAETQYF. The CDR3 DNA is TGTGCCAGCAGTTACGGAGAGGGACTAGCGGGAGCCGAGACCCAGTACTTC.

The chain is built from TRBV27 and TRBJ2-1; no clear D. This CDR3 is 13 amino acids long. V dropped 5 bases and J dropped 2 bases, with 7 bases sitting between them. CDR1 is MNHEY and CDR2 is SMNVEV in the germline V gene (reference sequence). The CDR3 here is CASSVLAYNEQFF. The CDR3 DNA reads as TGTGCCAGCAGTGTTTTGGCCTACAATGAGCAGTTCTTC.

This CDR3 reads CASSPHGGSSGNTIYF. CDR3 nucleotide sequence: TGCGCCAGCAGCCCCCACGGAGGCTCCTCTGGAAACACCATATATTTT. This chain links TRBV4-1 with TRBJ1-3; D gene unclear. CDR1 is MGHRA and CDR2 is YSYEKL in the germline V gene. The CDR3 sequence is 16 residues long. V lost 4 bases and J lost 0, with 13 bases in between.

With respect to this clonotype: Given a much more abundant clone one base away, this may be a read error. V is TRBV7-2 and J is TRBJ2-5; TRBD2 agrees at 8 bases. This CDR3 is built from 13 residues. The J segment lost 4 bases and the V segment lost 3 bases, leaving 1 base of the junction unmatched. CDR1 and CDR2 from the germline V gene are SGHTA and FQGNSA. This chain's CDR3 is CASSFTSGETQYF. The CDR3 DNA is TGTGCCAGCAGCTTTACTAGCGGAGAGACCCAGTACTTC.